This TCR beta chain was found in a study of beta chain features in type 1 diabetes. The study, taken as a whole, reports: Moderate but significant shortening of TCRB CDR3s was recorded in all four CD4+ subsets from Type 1 diabetes patients.

Germline-derived CDR1 and CDR2 are DFQATT and SNEGSKA (reference sequence). V gave up 5 bases and J gave up 11 bases, with 15 bases separating them. This CDR3 comprises 11 residues. The entirety of the isolated RNA underwent reverse transcription, so expressed TCRB transcripts were sequenced. Clones were sequenced by immunoSEQ multiplex PCR, and TCRdb holds only the in-frame ones, with some missing. Among under 300,000 clones listed, roughly 30% were seen once. This clone was seen more than once but under ten times. Antigen unknown. A single heparinised draw of about 120 mL on average was taken per donor.

This receptor was taken from a man younger than 45 in good health. This sequence joins TRBV20-1 and TRBJ1-1, with a possible D match to TRBD1 (6 bases). Sequenced input: central memory CD4+ T cells from blood. The CDR3 region has the DNA TGCAGTGCTCCTCGGACAGATCGGGCTTTCTTT. This gives the protein CSAPRTDRAFF.